These T cell receptor beta chains were read from a single sample in a study of human T cells and chemical hapten exposure. From the RACE reads, TCRdb called clonotypes with MiXCR, one entry per CDR3 protein. The table has tens of thousands of distinct CDR3 sequences, approximately 10% seen once. The sample consisted of whole blood, taken in connection with sensitization to the hapten diphenylcyclopropenone (DPC). These receptors were obtained from a man aged 35 to 55 with alopecia areata. Some clones in this sample may be carry-over from other donors' samples. Both conserved end residues are part of each CDR3. Rows give clone size only sometimes, using once, few, many, or a class for an expanded clone.

TRBV20-1	TRBJ2-3	-	CSASSSGAGTDTQYF
TRBV10-3	TRBJ2-2	few	CAISALDTGELFF
TRBV28	TRBJ2-2	-	CASRLQGAGELFF
TRBV7-8	TRBJ2-7	few	CASSSSGTGGHEQYF
TRBV15	TRBJ1-2	few	CATSLTWGDGANYGYTF
TRBV7-8	TRBJ2-5	-	CASSLVAGTQYF
TRBV5-1	TRBJ2-7	-	CASSLAPDLPQYEQYF
TRBV5-1	TRBJ2-7	-	CASSLAAGSLTEQYF
TRBV7-3	TRBJ2-3	few	CASSLIPSTDTQYF
TRBV5-6	TRBJ2-1	few	CASSSARVTYNEQFF
TRBV4-1	TRBJ1-4	many	CASSPGSGGKLFF
TRBV5-1	TRBJ2-7	-	CVSSLAGSSYEQYF
TRBV6-5	TRBJ1-3	many	CASSNRASSGNTIYF
TRBV4-3	TRBJ1-4	-	CASSQVGSGGEKLFF
TRBV27	TRBJ2-7	many	CASSLSQGTYEQYF
TRBV18	TRBJ2-5	few	CASSPVGGIETQYF
TRBV19	TRBJ1-5	many	CASDKTRNQPQHF
TRBV11-2	TRBJ1-1	few	CASSERGRDLGGAFF
TRBV7-9	TRBJ2-3	few	CASSLDGGRGTQYF
TRBV12-3/TRBV12-4	TRBJ2-7	many	CASSLAGPLDEQYF
TRBV6-5	TRBJ1-2	many	CASSYVDRLGDYGYTF
TRBV20-1	TRBJ2-1	-	CSAIQGANEQFF
TRBV28	TRBJ1-4	many	CASSTQQPQNEKLFF
TRBV6-6	TRBJ2-1	few	CATSTGNEQFF
TRBV11-2	TRBJ2-3	many	CASSPGADTQYF
TRBV6-1	TRBJ2-1	-	CASRYREEANEQFF